This TCR beta chain was sequenced in a study of cytomegalovirus exposure and HLA in healthy donors. Vbeta (60) and Jbeta (13) primers were used in the PCR. The assay was immunoSEQ multiplex PCR, and TCRdb's table has in-frame clones only and misses some. Of about 140,000 clones detected, around 73% appear once; the ten largest clones hold 1.5% to 2%. This CDR3 has 14 residues. Germline-derived CDR1 and CDR2 are GTSNPN and SVGIG (reference sequence). After removal of 4 bases from V and 4 bases from J, the junction contained 9 bases not matched to a gene. What was sequenced was PBMCs. The receptor comes from a female donor in good health and CMV-seronegative. The chain employs TRBV30 and TRBJ1-2, with 7 bases fitting TRBD1. The CDR3 loop reads CAWTPQGRSYGYTF. The CDR3 DNA is TGTGCCTGGACCCCACAGGGGCGCAGCTATGGCTACACCTTC.